This T cell receptor beta chain was documented in a study of long-term antiretroviral therapy in people with HIV. About this clone itself: The antigen remains unidentified.

Study-wide points: Compared with controls, HIV repertoires showed narrower CDR3 length ranges. Whichever time point was examined, clones expanded before ART dominated the repertoire.

This CDR3 is 14 amino acids long. The V end lost 9 bases, the J end lost 1 base, and 13 bases lay between the germline ends. CDR1 LNHDA and CDR2 SQIVND come from the germline V gene (reference sequence). There were roughly 0.95-11 million cryopreserved PBMC in the samples before DNA extraction. Survey level was the resolution at which the v3.0 immunoSEQ assay ran. Target depth was about 35,000-50,000 T-cell genomes per sample. Clones were sequenced by immunoSEQ multiplex PCR, and TCRdb holds only the in-frame ones, with some missing. The data hold tens of thousands of clones, with around 83% observed a single time.

The TCR originated in a man aged 50-60 years with HIV. This sequence joins TRBV19 and TRBJ2-1, with D tentatively TRBD1 (6 bases). Sequenced here: unsorted PBMCs, sampled 0.4 years after starting antiretroviral therapy. CDR3 amino acids: CASSDRTSYNEQFF. The CDR3 DNA follows: TGTGCCAGCAGCGACAGGACGTCCTACAATGAGCAGTTCTTC.